This is a list of T cell receptor beta chains from one sample in a study of blood T cell repertoires in COVID-19. TCRdb keeps only in-frame clones here, not all; method: immunoSEQ multiplex PCR. The sample shows 79,000 or so clones, 87% of them seen only once. Input material: peripheral blood. The source is a human donor in a cohort sampled during active COVID-19. CDR3s include the opening cysteine and the closing phenylalanine or tryptophan. A D gene is named only where the DNA matches it firmly. Not every row has a clone size; where given, it reads once, few, many or a size class.

d_call	v_call	clone_size	j_call	cdr3_aa	cdr3_nt
TRBD2	TRBV11-2	.	TRBJ2-1	CASSLLAGSSYNEQFF	TGTGCCAGCAGCCTCCTAGCGGGGAGCTCCTACAATGAGCAGTTCTTC
.	TRBV5-1	.	TRBJ2-2	CASSRQGGDTGELFF	TGCGCCAGCAGCCGACAGGGAGGTGATACCGGGGAGCTGTTTTTT
TRBD1	TRBV6-5	.	TRBJ1-1	CASTRDRGNTEAFF	TGTGCCAGCACGAGGGACAGGGGGAACACTGAAGCTTTCTTT
.	TRBV5-1	.	TRBJ1-2	CASSFSQYGYTF	TGCGCCAGCAGCTTTTCCCAATATGGCTACACCTTC
.	TRBV29-1	few	TRBJ1-5	CSVVVNPNQPQHF	TGCAGCGTTGTAGTGAATCCCAATCAGCCCCAGCATTTT
TRBD2	TRBV16	.	TRBJ2-1	CASSQSIVGTSLFF	TGTGCCAGCAGCCAATCGATTGTTGGGACTAGTCTGTTCTTC
.	TRBV7-9	.	TRBJ2-1	CASDRRQNIYNEQFF	TGTGCCAGCGACCGAAGACAGAACATTTACAATGAGCAGTTCTTC
.	TRBV5-1	.	TRBJ1-1	CASSLEQGRNTEAFF	TGCGCCAGCAGCTTGGAGCAGGGCAGAAACACTGAAGCTTTCTTT
.	TRBV2	.	TRBJ1-4	CASSLTVTNEKLFF	TGTGCCAGCAGCCTGACAGTGACTAATGAAAAACTGTTTTTT
.	TRBV18	once	TRBJ1-2	CASSNLYGYTF	TGTGCCAGCTCAAATCTCTATGGCTACACCTTC
TRBD2	TRBV20-1	.	TRBJ2-5	CSASWGGETQYF	TGCAGTGCTAGTTGGGGGGGGGAGACCCAGTACTTC
.	TRBV3-1/TRBV3-2	.	TRBJ2-1	CASSQPGTGSYNEQFF	TGTGCCAGCAGCCAACCCGGGACTGGCTCCTACAATGAGCAGTTCTTC
.	TRBV3-1/TRBV3-2	.	TRBJ2-5	CASSQDGSGPRRETQYF	TGTGCCAGCAGCCAAGATGGGAGCGGTCCTCGGAGGGAGACCCAGTACTTC
.	TRBV6-6	.	TRBJ1-1	CASSYPSTGGRTEAFF	TGTGCCAGCAGTTACCCTTCGACGGGGGGAAGGACTGAAGCTTTCTTT
TRBD1	TRBV7-2	.	TRBJ2-2	CASSPTGTGNTGELFF	TGTGCCAGCAGCCCGACCGGGACAGGGAACACCGGGGAGCTGTTTTTT
.	TRBV12-3/TRBV12-4	.	TRBJ1-2	CASSLNRLGGYTF	TGTGCCAGCAGTTTAAATAGACTCGGTGGCTACACCTTC
.	TRBV28	few	TRBJ2-1	CASSFLAPNEQFF	TGTGCCAGCAGTTTTCTAGCGCCCAATGAGCAGTTCTTC
.	TRBV11-3	.	TRBJ1-3	CASSGFTRDGNTIYF	TGTGCCAGCTCGGGGTTTACAAGAGATGGAAACACCATATATTTT
TRBD1	TRBV7-9	.	TRBJ1-3	CASSSAFGQGLGNTIYF	TGTGCCAGCAGCTCAGCTTTCGGACAGGGACTGGGAAACACCATATATTTT
TRBD2	TRBV7-3	.	TRBJ2-1	CASSITTSGVYNEQFF	TGTGCCAGCAGTATTACGACTAGCGGCGTCTACAATGAGCAGTTCTTC
.	TRBV18	.	TRBJ2-7	CASSPQSGTYEQYF	TGTGCCAGCTCACCACAAAGCGGAACCTACGAGCAGTACTTC
TRBD2	TRBV11-2	.	TRBJ2-3	CASSFRGSAGGTDTQYF	TGTGCCAGCAGCTTCCGGGGCTCCGCGGGAGGCACAGATACGCAGTATTTT
TRBD1	TRBV7-9	.	TRBJ2-3	CASDLTGQGATDTQYF	TGTGCCAGCGATTTAACGGGGCAGGGGGCGACAGATACGCAGTATTTT
TRBD1	TRBV5-1	once	TRBJ1-1	CASSWFSQGDPEAFF	TGCGCCAGCAGCTGGTTCTCACAGGGGGACCCTGAAGCTTTCTTT
TRBD2	TRBV7-9	.	TRBJ2-7	CASSPPVGTSGPPYEQYF	TGTGCCAGCAGCCCCCCGGTAGGGACTAGCGGCCCTCCCTACGAGCAGTACTTC